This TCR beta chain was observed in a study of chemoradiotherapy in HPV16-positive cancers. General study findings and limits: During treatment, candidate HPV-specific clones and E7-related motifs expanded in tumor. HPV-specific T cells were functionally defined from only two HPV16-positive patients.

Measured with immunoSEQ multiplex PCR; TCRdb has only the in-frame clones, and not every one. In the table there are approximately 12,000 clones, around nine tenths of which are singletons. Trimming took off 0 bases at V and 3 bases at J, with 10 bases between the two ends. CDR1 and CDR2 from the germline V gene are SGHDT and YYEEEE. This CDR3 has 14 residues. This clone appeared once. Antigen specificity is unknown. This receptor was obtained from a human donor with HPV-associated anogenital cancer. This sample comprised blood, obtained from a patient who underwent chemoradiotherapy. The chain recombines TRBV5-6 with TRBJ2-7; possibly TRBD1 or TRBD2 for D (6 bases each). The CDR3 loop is CASSLGGALYEQYF. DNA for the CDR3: TGTGCCAGCAGCTTGGGGGGGGCCCTCTACGAGCAGTACTTC.